The 18 T cell receptor beta chains reported below all come from one sample, sequenced in a study of blood T cell repertoires in COVID-19 (dated by TCRdb to about 2020). Preparation of the library involved the immunoSEQ multiplex PCR assay. TCRdb limited this immuneACCESS table to in-frame rearrangements with V and J called. A share of clones is missing; checked studies link under half to unresolved V genes, and the rest is unexplained. In this sample the table shows around 270,000 clones, under 85% of which occur a single time. 0.87% of the sample comes from the top ten. The sample consisted of peripheral blood. The receptor set was obtained from a human donor with COVID-19, enrolled during active disease. The donor label of this sample is uncertain.

In its sample, this clone was seen once. The gene calls are TRBV19 and TRBJ2-7, with 8 bases aligning to TRBD2. In germline, CDR1 is LNHDA, CDR2 SQIVND (reference sequence). V shed 1 base and J 3 bases; nucleotides not matched to a gene: 5. The CDR3 contains 15 residues. The CDR3 sequence is CASSIGGAGGYEQYF. CDR3 nucleotides: TGTGCCAGTAGTATAGGAGGCGCGGGAGGCTACGAGCAGTACTTC.

This sequence joins TRBV5-1 and TRBJ2-1; TRBD2 matches at 9 bases. Germline V lookup: CDR1 SGHRS, CDR2 YFSETQ. V was clipped by 1 base and J by 2 bases; unmatched bases: 4. This CDR3 region has 16 residues. DNA for the CDR3: TGCGCCAGCAGCTTGCAGCGGGGGGTGACCTACAATGAGCAGTTCTTC. Translation: CASSLQRGVTYNEQFF.

V usage is TRBV7-2 and J usage is TRBJ1-2, with D maybe TRBD1 (6 bases). The CDR3 is 15 residues long. Germline CDR1 SGHTA, CDR2 FQGNSA. Trimming took 5 bases from V and 7 from J, leaving 20 bases between them. In nucleotides, the CDR3 is TGTGCCAGCAGCCCGGGGGGCGGGGGGAGTCGTGGCTACACCTTC. Its protein product is CASSPGGGGSRGYTF.

The rearrangement links TRBV25-1 to TRBJ2-5; the D gene is possibly TRBD1 (5 bases). Germline CDR1 is MGHDK and CDR2 is SYGVNS. V gave up 4 bases and J gave up 0 bases, with 12 bases separating them. The CDR3 runs to 15 residues. CDR3 sequence reads: CASSAPGRDQETQYF. The CDR3 coding sequence is TGTGCCAGCAGTGCTCCCGGCAGGGACCAAGAGACCCAGTACTTC.

The J gene is TRBJ1-1, the V gene TRBV10-2; 8 bases line up with TRBD1. The CDR3 is 13 residues long. Germline V CDR1 and CDR2: WSHSY, SAAADI. V was clipped by 8 bases and J by 3 bases; unmatched bases: 5. The CDR3 DNA follows: TGCGCCAGCCGCCCGACAGGGGACACTGAAGCTTTCTTT. Protein sequence: CASRPTGDTEAFF.

This clone was seen only once. The rearrangement uses TRBV4-2 and TRBJ2-7, with 7 bases matching TRBD2. J was trimmed by 0 bases and V by 4 bases; bases with no gene match: 0. The CDR3 is 13 amino acids. CDR1 is LGHNA and CDR2 is YNFKEQ in the germline V gene. The DNA of the CDR3 is TGTGCCAGCAGCCGCGGGGGCTCCTACGAGCAGTACTTC. This translates into CASSRGGSYEQYF.

CDR3 nucleotide sequence: TGTGCCAGCAGCGAACTCGCGCTCCGGGAGACCCAGTACTTC. Residues: CASSELALRETQYF. The chain employs TRBV2 and TRBJ2-5; no reliable D call. Trimming removed 6 bases at V and 5 bases at J, with 16 bases between. Germline assignment: CDR1 SNHLY and CDR2 FYNNEI. The CDR3 covers 14 residues.

J is TRBJ1-6 and V is TRBV19, with TRBD1 matching 8 bases. The V and J ends lost 7 bases and 10 bases, in that order; junction bases with no gene match: 12. CDR3 size: 15 residues. The germline V gene has CDR1 LNHDA and CDR2 SQIVND (reference sequence). CDR3 sequence reads: CASTQVDREDSPLHF. The CDR3 nucleotides are TGTGCCAGTACCCAAGTGGACAGGGAGGACTCACCCCTCCACTTT.

The chain joins TRBV10-3 to TRBJ2-7; 15 nucleotides line up with TRBD2. The CDR3 runs 14 residues. Trimming cost V 7 bases and J 6 bases; bases outside gene matches: 4. Germline V gene lookup returns CDR1 ENHRY and CDR2 SYGVKD. CDR3 bases: TGTGCCATCACCTCGGGACTAGCGGGAGGCGAGCAGTACTTC. Its translation is CAITSGLAGGEQYF.

This clone came up a few times. V and J are TRBV2 and TRBJ1-3; 9 bases map to TRBD1. The V gene's germline CDR1 is SNHLY and CDR2 FYNNEI. This CDR3 spans 14 amino acids. J was trimmed by 4 bases and V by 6 bases; bases with no gene match: 4. This chain's CDR3 is CASRRDREGNTIYF. DNA of the CDR3: TGTGCCAGCAGACGGGACAGGGAAGGAAACACCATATATTTT. Full variable domain (rest looked up from reference TRBV2 and TRBJ1-3): EPEVTQTPSHQVTQMGQEVILRCVPISNHLYFYWYRQILGQKVEFLVSFYNNEISEKSEIFDDQFSVERPDGSNFTLKIRSTKLEDSAMYFCASRRDREGNTIYFGEGSWLTVV.

This clone appeared a single time. The chain combines TRBV7-2 with TRBJ2-1; 7 bases map to TRBD2. CDR3 length: 15 amino acids. The junction had 8 bases not matched to a gene; V was cut back by 0 bases and J by 9 bases. Germline-derived CDR1 and CDR2 are SGHTA and FQGNSA. CDR3 in DNA: TGTGCCAGCAGCTTAGCGGGAGGGCCACCTGGTGAGCAGTTCTTC. It translates to CASSLAGGPPGEQFF.

The rearrangement joins TRBV6-2 or TRBV6-3 to TRBJ2-3; 11 bases line up with TRBD2. The germline gives CDR1 MNHEY, CDR2 SVGEGT. Trimming at V came to 5 bases and at J to 2 bases, leaving 6 bases not matched to a gene. The CDR3 consists of 16 residues. Here the CDR3 reads CASSHRLAGITDTQYF. The CDR3 nucleotides are TGTGCCAGCAGTCATCGACTAGCGGGAATCACAGATACGCAGTATTTT.

The J gene is TRBJ2-5, the V gene TRBV7-2, with TRBD2 identical over 13 bases. The germline V gene encodes CDR1 SGHTA and CDR2 FQGNSA. The CDR3 runs to 13 residues. Unmatched junction bases numbered 8, after V lost 8 bases and J lost 11 bases. As DNA, the CDR3 is TGTGCCAGCGCCGGGACTAGCGGGATGACGCAGTACTTC. It encodes CASAGTSGMTQYF.

This rearrangement joins TRBV7-9 to TRBJ1-4, with 7 bases identical to TRBD1. Germline V CDR1 and CDR2: SEHNR, FQNEAQ (reference sequence). V dropped 5 bases and J dropped 4; count of bases not matched to a gene: 7. CDR3 length: 15 amino acids. The CDR3 loop is CASSRPGQSNEKLFF. In DNA, the CDR3 is TGTGCCAGCAGCCGCCCGGGACAGAGTAATGAAAAACTGTTTTTT.

This sequence joins TRBV19 and TRBJ2-3; D uncertain. The CDR3 sequence is 14 residues long. From germline, CDR1 is LNHDA and CDR2 SQIVND (reference sequence). Trimming shortened V by 1 base and J by 2 bases, and 7 bases separated the two germline ends. The CDR3 sequence is CASSIVPNTDTQYF. DNA of the CDR3: TGTGCCAGTAGTATAGTCCCCAACACAGATACGCAGTATTTT.

The J gene is TRBJ2-1, the V gene TRBV3-1 (or the pseudogene TRBV3-2); 9 nucleotides match TRBD2. The V gene's germline CDR1 is LGHDT and CDR2 YNNKEL (reference sequence). Trimming cost V 3 bases and J 7 bases; bases outside gene matches: 10. CDR3 length equals 16 residues. This CDR3 is CASSQSPGLAGNEQFF. The DNA for the CDR3 is TGTGCCAGCAGCCAGAGTCCGGGACTAGCTGGGAATGAGCAGTTCTTC.

The rearrangement uses TRBV28 and TRBJ2-7; D is perhaps TRBD1 (5 bases). V was pared by 7 bases and J by 3 bases, with 16 bases between. Germline assignment: CDR1 MDHEN and CDR2 SYDVKM. The CDR3 covers 14 residues. CDR3 protein: CASTLGRTLYEQYF. The DNA of the CDR3 is TGTGCCAGCACCTTAGGACGGACACTCTACGAGCAGTACTTC.

This chain uses TRBV3-1 (or the pseudogene TRBV3-2) with TRBJ2-7; TRBD2 aligns across 9 bases. The V and J ends lost 0 bases and 11 bases, in that order; junction bases with no gene match: 8. Germline-derived CDR1 and CDR2 are LGHDT and YNNKEL (reference sequence). The CDR3 has 14 residues. The CDR3 DNA follows: TGTGCCAGCAGCCAAGATGCGAGCGGGAGGAGTAAGTACTTC. Translating gives CASSQDASGRSKYF.